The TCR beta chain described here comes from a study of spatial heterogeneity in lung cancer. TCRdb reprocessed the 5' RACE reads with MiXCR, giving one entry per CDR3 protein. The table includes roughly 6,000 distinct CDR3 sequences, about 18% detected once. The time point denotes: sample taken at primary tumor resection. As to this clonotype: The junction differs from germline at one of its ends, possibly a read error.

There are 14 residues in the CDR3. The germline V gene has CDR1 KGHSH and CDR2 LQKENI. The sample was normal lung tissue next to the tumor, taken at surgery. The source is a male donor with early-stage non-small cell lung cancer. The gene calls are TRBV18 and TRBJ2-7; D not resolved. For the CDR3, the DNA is TGTGCCAGCTCACCATCCCCAGAGGCCTACGAGCAGTCCTTC. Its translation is CASSPSPEAYEQSF.